A selection of T cell receptor beta chains follows, all from one sample in a study of blood T cells in healthy people across ages. TCRdb recomputed calls from the 5' RACE reads with MiXCR, one row per CDR3 protein. The sample contains roughly 680,000 distinct CDR3 sequences, around 49% of which appear only once. The sequencing sample was made of blood. The source is a woman aged 55 to 70 in good health. Each CDR3 is given with its conserved first and last residue. Fields, in order: V gene, CDR3 protein.

v_gene: TRBV6-5
CDR3aa: CASSRTVNSYEQYF

v_gene: TRBV20-1
CDR3aa: CSAEREGRNEQFF

v_gene: TRBV15
CDR3aa: CATSRDGTPSHEQYF

v_gene: TRBV5-5
CDR3aa: CASSLRPALEKLFF

v_gene: TRBV28
CDR3aa: CASSFTTIAGEQFF

v_gene: TRBV9
CDR3aa: CASSVVGLHEQYF

v_gene: TRBV6-5
CDR3aa: CASKPTGAIEQYF

v_gene: TRBV7-9
CDR3aa: CASFPPAGRNYGYTF

v_gene: TRBV3-1
CDR3aa: CASSQQGVTYEQYF

v_gene: TRBV7-2
CDR3aa: CASSRRIQETQYF

v_gene: TRBV7-2
CDR3aa: CASSNNPDPWDTQYF

v_gene: TRBV20-1
CDR3aa: CSAEPEWVADTQYF

v_gene: TRBV10-2
CDR3aa: CASSASMLTKGMNTEAFF

v_gene: TRBV29-1
CDR3aa: CSVAGSNYGYTF

v_gene: TRBV6-1
CDR3aa: CASRGLAGGPSSTDTQYF

v_gene: TRBV7-9
CDR3aa: CASSAPPGGTDTQYF

v_gene: TRBV12-3/TRBV12-4
CDR3aa: CASSLMRGNTEAFF

v_gene: TRBV28
CDR3aa: CASISPSGDPYNEQFF

v_gene: TRBV7-2
CDR3aa: CASSPSLADKQYF

v_gene: TRBV6-1
CDR3aa: CASTRREYEQYF

v_gene: TRBV12-3/TRBV12-4
CDR3aa: CASSPRGYEQYF

v_gene: TRBV29-1
CDR3aa: CSVQAASRNTEAFF

v_gene: TRBV20-1
CDR3aa: CSARDPSTLVYGYTF

v_gene: TRBV21-1
CDR3aa: CASSKDRGRTSGIYEQYF

v_gene: TRBV5-1
CDR3aa: CASSFSPGDSNEQYF

v_gene: TRBV10-3
CDR3aa: CAIKSGQGSYEQYF

v_gene: TRBV27
CDR3aa: CASRRTSSAETQYF

v_gene: TRBV20-1
CDR3aa: CSARDGTGGIEAFF

v_gene: TRBV3-1
CDR3aa: CASSQLTRGRGDTQYF

v_gene: TRBV6-6
CDR3aa: CASSYTSNQETQYF

v_gene: TRBV10-3
CDR3aa: CAIRPPGLVYEQYF